This TCR beta chain was sequenced for a study of T cell changes during pregnancy in multiple sclerosis. Germline V gene sequence: CDR1 SEHNR, CDR2 FQNEAQ (reference sequence). The CDR3 has 16 residues. V shed 1 base, J shed 5 bases, and the junction held 10 bases outside the gene matches. Profiled with immunoSEQ multiplex PCR; TCRdb holds only in-frame clones, not every one. The sample consists of about 80,000 clones, about 90% of them appearing once. The sample here was peripheral blood, taken before pregnancy. The receptor comes from a female donor with multiple sclerosis, enrolled in a pregnancy study. The chain couples TRBV7-9 to TRBJ1-2; 7 bases line up with TRBD1. CDR3 protein: CASSLETGSARYGYTF. CDR3 nucleotides: TGTGCCAGCAGCTTAGAGACAGGGTCAGCTAGGTATGGCTACACCTTC.